The clone carrying this T cell receptor beta chain was observed once. There are 15 residues in the CDR3. Trimming stripped 7 bases from V and 1 base from J, with 17 bases between. Germline V gene lookup returns CDR1 MDHEN and CDR2 SYDVKM. With a J-beta primer mix and a sample-barcoded 5' primer, a second PCR ran about 7 to 11 cycles. TCRdb analysed the 5' RACE reads with MiXCR anew, one entry per CDR3 protein. The profile shows about 1,500,000 distinct CDR3 sequences, approximately 30% of them singletons. Healthy Caucasians from Russia aged about 6 to 90 served as donors. The data are from a study of blood T cells in healthy people across ages.

This rearrangement joins TRBV28 to TRBJ2-7; perhaps TRBD2 as D (6 bases). The origin of this receptor is a woman aged 25-40 years in good health. The sequenced sample consisted of blood. In DNA, the CDR3 is TGTGCCAGCAACCTCCGGGAGTGGGGTTCCTACGAGCAGTACTTC. It specifies CASNLREWGSYEQYF. Full variable domain (rest looked up from reference TRBV28 and TRBJ2-7): DVKVTQSSRYLVKRTGEKVFLECVQDMDHENMFWYRQDPGLGLRLIYFSYDVKMKEKGDIPEGYSVSREKKERFSLILESASTNQTSMYLCASNLREWGSYEQYFGPGTRLTVT.